The rows below give T cell receptor beta chains drawn from one sample of a study of blood T cells in healthy people across ages. TCRdb analysed the 5' RACE reads with MiXCR anew, one entry per CDR3 protein. The sample yields roughly 560,000 distinct CDR3 sequences, about 25% seen once. In addition, the sample was reused for a study of T cells of mothers and their children.

What was sequenced was blood. Source of these receptors: a boy between 10 and 17 years old in good health. CDR3s include the opening cysteine and the closing phenylalanine or tryptophan. Each record gives: V gene, D gene, clone size, J gene, CDR3 DNA, CDR3 protein. D genes are given only for firm matches. Where a row states a size, it is once, few, many or the class of an expanded clone; other rows omit it.

>TRBV7-9|-|-|TRBJ2-5
TGTGCCAGCAGCCAGTGGGGGACCCAGTACTTC
CASSQWGTQYF
>TRBV7-9|-|few|TRBJ2-7
TGTGCCAGTGGAACACCCTCCTACGAGCAGTACTTC
CASGTPSYEQYF
>TRBV20-1|-|-|TRBJ1-1
TGCAGTGCTAGAGGTTCAGGGATCCCTGAAGCTTTCTTT
CSARGSGIPEAFF
>TRBV28|TRBD2|few|TRBJ2-7
TGTGCCAGCAGACTCCGGGGGGGAGGCGACTCCTACGAGCAGTACTTC
CASRLRGGGDSYEQYF
>TRBV7-9|TRBD1|few|TRBJ1-2
TGTGCCAGCAGCGGGACAGGGGTCTATGGCTACACCTTC
CASSGTGVYGYTF
>TRBV7-3|-|-|TRBJ1-2
TGTGCCAGCAGCTTAAATAGTCGGGATAACTATGGCTACACCTTC
CASSLNSRDNYGYTF
>TRBV28|TRBD2|-|TRBJ2-1
TGTGCCAGCAGTTTATTGGAGGGACTAGCGGGTTACAATGAGCAGTTCTTC
CASSLLEGLAGYNEQFF
>TRBV7-9|-|few|TRBJ2-1
TGTGCCAGCAGCTCCCCCCTAGAGTTCTACAATGAGCAGTTCTTC
CASSSPLEFYNEQFF
>TRBV28|TRBD2|few|TRBJ2-7
TGTGCCAGCAGTACCCTAGCGGGGGCCGGTCTTTACGAGCAGTACTTC
CASSTLAGAGLYEQYF
>TRBV6-5|TRBD1|few|TRBJ1-1
TGTGCCAGCAGGAAACAGGGGATCCCTGAAGCTTTCTTT
CASRKQGIPEAFF
>TRBV7-9|-|-|TRBJ1-6
TGTGCCAGCAGCCGTGGTTATAATTCACCCCTCCACTTT
CASSRGYNSPLHF
>TRBV5-5|TRBD2|few|TRBJ2-3
TGTGCCAGCAGCTGGAGCAGAGCGGGGGGGCCGATCGGCACAGATACGCAGTATTTT
CASSWSRAGGPIGTDTQYF
>TRBV9|TRBD2|-|TRBJ2-7
TGTGCCAGCAGCGTAAGCGGGATAGCGGGCGAGCAGTACTTC
CASSVSGIAGEQYF
>TRBV5-1|-|-|TRBJ1-2
TGCGCCAGCAGCGTTGACTACTATGGCTACACCTTC
CASSVDYYGYTF
>TRBV9|-|-|TRBJ2-1
TGTGCCAGCAACACTGACAGCTCCTACAATGAGCAGTTCTTC
CASNTDSSYNEQFF
>TRBV12-3/TRBV12-4|-|few|TRBJ2-3
TGTGCCAGCAGTTTCCAGGGCCCAGATACGCAGTATTTT
CASSFQGPDTQYF
>TRBV7-8|TRBD1|few|TRBJ1-5
TGTGCCAGCAGCTTACAGGGGGGACAGGGGGGCAATCAGCCCCAGCATTTT
CASSLQGGQGGNQPQHF
>TRBV28|-|-|TRBJ2-4
TGTGTCTGCGCACCGTCGGCGGACCATGGAAACATTCAGTACTTC
CVCAPSADHGNIQYF
>TRBV7-9|-|-|TRBJ1-1
TGTGCCAGCAGCCCCCGGCGGGCCCGCATGAACACTGAAGCTTTCTTT
CASSPRRARMNTEAFF
>TRBV7-2|TRBD1|few|TRBJ2-5
TGTGCCAGCAGCCCTTGGACAGGGCAAGAGACCCAGTACTTC
CASSPWTGQETQYF
>TRBV7-9|TRBD2|-|TRBJ2-7
TGTGCCAGCAGCTTATCCCCTAGCGGGAGGTTCTACGAGCAGTACTTC
CASSLSPSGRFYEQYF
>TRBV20-1|-|-|TRBJ2-3
TGCAGTGCTAGGCGGCCGGGGGGCACAGATACGCAGTATTTT
CSARRPGGTDTQYF
>TRBV29-1|TRBD1|few|TRBJ2-1
TGCAGCGTTGAAGATCTGGGGCAGGGGGTGAGCTCCTACAATGAGCAGTTCTTC
CSVEDLGQGVSSYNEQFF
>TRBV6-2/TRBV6-3|TRBD1|few|TRBJ2-7
TGTGCCAGCACTGGACAGGGGACTCCCTACGAGCAGTACTTC
CASTGQGTPYEQYF
>TRBV7-2|TRBD2|few|TRBJ2-1
TGTGCCAGCAGCTTAGAGGGGACTAGCTGGGATGAGCAGTTCTTC
CASSLEGTSWDEQFF
>TRBV12-3/TRBV12-4|TRBD2|-|TRBJ2-5
TGTGCCAGCAGTCGGCAGCGGGGGGGCGGTGAGACCCAGTACTTC
CASSRQRGGGETQYF
>TRBV5-1|-|-|TRBJ2-1
TGCGCCAGCACCCGATACTACAATGAGCAGTTCTTC
CASTRYYNEQFF
>TRBV6-1|-|-|TRBJ2-1
TGTGCCAGCAGTAGGTCAGGACACAATGAGCAGTTCTTC
CASSRSGHNEQFF
>TRBV14|TRBD2|-|TRBJ2-1
TGTGCCAGCAACTGGAAAGCGGGAGTAGGGAATGAGCAGTTCTTC
CASNWKAGVGNEQFF
>TRBV4-2|TRBD1|-|TRBJ1-1
TGTGCCAGCAGCCAAGTGAAGGGGGCAAATTCTGAAGCTTTCTTT
CASSQVKGANSEAFF
>TRBV7-9|-|-|TRBJ1-2
TGTGCCAGCAGCTTAGGGTTCGTCAGTAACTATGGCTACACCTTC
CASSLGFVSNYGYTF
>TRBV15|-|-|TRBJ1-2
TGTGCCACCAGCAGAGATGGTGCGGGATTCGCCGGCGGCTACACCTTC
CATSRDGAGFAGGYTF
>TRBV4-3|-|few|TRBJ2-1
TGCGCCAGCAGTCCGGGCCAGGCCTTATACAATGAGCAGTTCTTC
CASSPGQALYNEQFF
>TRBV25-1|-|few|TRBJ1-1
TGTGCCAGCAGTGAACCACGGGGCACTGAAGCTTTCTTT
CASSEPRGTEAFF
>TRBV2|TRBD1|-|TRBJ2-7
TGTGCCAGCAGTGTCAACCTTCCTCCTAACAGGGGCCCCAACTCCTACGAGCAGTACTTC
CASSVNLPPNRGPNSYEQYF
>TRBV18|-|-|TRBJ2-2
TGTGCCAGCTCAGTCCGGGAACCGAACACCGGGGAGCTGTTTTTT
CASSVREPNTGELFF
>TRBV20-1|TRBD2|-|TRBJ2-2
TGCAGTGCTAGACCCCGTGCTAGCGGGCTTACCGGGGAGCTGTTTTTT
CSARPRASGLTGELFF
>TRBV29-1|-|-|TRBJ2-5
TGCGGCGTACTCGGACAGTACCAAGAGACCCAGTACTTC
CGVLGQYQETQYF
>TRBV5-1|TRBD1|-|TRBJ1-1
TGCGCCAGCAGCTTAAGGACAGGCGGGACTGAAGCTTTCTTT
CASSLRTGGTEAFF
>TRBV4-1|-|few|TRBJ2-7
TGCGCCAGCAGCCAGGGGAGCCCAGGGTCGGACGAGCAGTACTTC
CASSQGSPGSDEQYF
>TRBV10-3|TRBD2|-|TRBJ2-2
TGTGCCATCCTGAGCGGGGATAACACCGGGGAGCTGTTTTTT
CAILSGDNTGELFF
>TRBV30|-|-|TRBJ2-7
TGTGCCTGGATGTGGGATCCCGGATTCGGCGAGCAGTACTTC
CAWMWDPGFGEQYF
>TRBV27|-|few|TRBJ1-1
TGTGCCAGCAGCCGTGACCCCCCGGGGGACAATGGCCGCATCAACGCTGAAGCTTTCTTT
CASSRDPPGDNGRINAEAFF
>TRBV13|-|-|TRBJ2-7
TGTGCCATAGACCCGGGACACCATCGACTAATCTCCTACGAGCAGTACTTC
CAIDPGHHRLISYEQYF
>TRBV6-6|-|-|TRBJ2-6
TGTGCCAGCAGTTACTCGAGGGGGTTCTCTGGGGCCAACGTCCTGACTTTC
CASSYSRGFSGANVLTF
>TRBV5-1|-|few|TRBJ1-2
TGCGCCAGCAGCTTGGCGATCTCGGGCGGCTACACCTTC
CASSLAISGGYTF
>TRBV7-2|-|-|TRBJ1-1
TGTGCCAGCAGCCTCCAGGGAGGATTTAACACTGAAGCTTTCTTT
CASSLQGGFNTEAFF
>TRBV5-1|-|-|TRBJ1-1
TGCGCCAGCAGCTTGGGTGCAGGGGCTGGTACTGAAGCTTTCTTT
CASSLGAGAGTEAFF
>TRBV7-2|-|-|TRBJ1-4
TGTGCCAGCAGCTTCCAACGACAGGCAACTAATGAAAAACTGTTTTTT
CASSFQRQATNEKLFF
>TRBV12-3/TRBV12-4|TRBD1|few|TRBJ1-2
TGTGCCAGCACTGTGGGACAGGGTGGCGGCTACACCTTC
CASTVGQGGGYTF